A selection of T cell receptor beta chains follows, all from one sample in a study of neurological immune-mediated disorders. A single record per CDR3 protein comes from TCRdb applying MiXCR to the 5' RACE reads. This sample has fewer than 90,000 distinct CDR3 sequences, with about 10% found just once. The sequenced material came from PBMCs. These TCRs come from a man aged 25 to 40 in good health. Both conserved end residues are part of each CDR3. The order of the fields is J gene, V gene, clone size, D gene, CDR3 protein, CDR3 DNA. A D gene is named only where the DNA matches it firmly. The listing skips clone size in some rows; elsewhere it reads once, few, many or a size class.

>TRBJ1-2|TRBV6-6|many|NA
CASSKDSGGIYGYTF
TGTGCCAGCAGTAAAGACAGCGGAGGGATATATGGCTACACCTTC
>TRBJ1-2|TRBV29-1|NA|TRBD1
CSATGTGALQGGYTF
TGCAGCGCAACCGGGACAGGGGCCCTGCAGGGTGGCTACACCTTC
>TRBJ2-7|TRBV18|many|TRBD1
CASSDNSGTGPSYEQYF
TGTGCCAGCTCAGATAACTCCGGGACAGGACCCTCCTACGAGCAGTACTTC
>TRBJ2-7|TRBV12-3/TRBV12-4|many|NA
CASMWSGGPYEQYF
TGTGCCAGCATGTGGAGTGGAGGGCCGTACGAGCAGTACTTC
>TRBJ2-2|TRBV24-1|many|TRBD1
CATSDFRAQGAQRELFF
TGTGCCACCAGTGATTTTCGAGCCCAGGGGGCGCAAAGGGAGCTGTTTTTT
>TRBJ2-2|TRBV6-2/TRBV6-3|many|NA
CASSYLKDGGELFF
TGTGCCAGCAGTTACCTAAAGGACGGCGGGGAGCTGTTTTTT
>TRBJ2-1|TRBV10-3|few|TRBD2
CAISGAETSGRFVEQFF
TGTGCCATCAGTGGAGCGGAAACTAGCGGGAGATTTGTTGAGCAGTTCTTC
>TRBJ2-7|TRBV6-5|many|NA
CASWETTSYEQYF
TGTGCCAGCTGGGAAACGACCTCCTACGAGCAGTACTTC
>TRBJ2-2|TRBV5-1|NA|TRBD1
CASRLTGPNTRELFF
TGCGCCAGCAGATTGACAGGGCCGAACACCCGGGAGCTGTTTTTT
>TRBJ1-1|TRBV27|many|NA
CASSEPRTGSTEAFF
TGTGCCAGCAGTGAACCCAGGACGGGCTCCACTGAAGCTTTCTTT
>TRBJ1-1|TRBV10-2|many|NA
CASSIFSAGRNTEAFF
TGCGCCAGCAGTATTTTCTCTGCAGGGCGGAACACTGAAGCTTTCTTT
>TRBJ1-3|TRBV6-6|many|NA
CASSPGRSSGNTIYF
TGTGCCAGCAGTCCAGGACGTAGCTCTGGAAACACCATATATTTT
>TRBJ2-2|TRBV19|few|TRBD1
CASSWDRGETGELFF
TGTGCCAGTAGTTGGGACAGGGGGGAAACCGGGGAGCTGTTTTTT
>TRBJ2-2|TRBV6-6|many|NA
CASGVITGELFF
TGTGCCAGCGGTGTGATCACCGGGGAGCTGTTTTTT
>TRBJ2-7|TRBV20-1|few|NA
CSARDLFPGAYEQYF
TGCAGTGCTAGAGATTTGTTTCCGGGGGCCTACGAGCAGTACTTC
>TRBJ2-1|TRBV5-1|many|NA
CASSLGGYNEQFF
TGCGCCAGCAGCTTGGGTGGATACAATGAGCAGTTCTTC
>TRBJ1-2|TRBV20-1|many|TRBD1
CSPSGDSLYGYTF
TGCAGTCCCTCAGGGGACAGCCTTTATGGCTACACCTTC
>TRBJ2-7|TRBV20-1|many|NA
CSASRLLNYEQYF
TGCAGTGCTAGCCGACTGCTGAACTACGAGCAGTACTTC
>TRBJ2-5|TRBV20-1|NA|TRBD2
CSAPTSGTQETQYF
TGCAGTGCCCCGACTAGCGGGACCCAAGAGACCCAGTACTTC
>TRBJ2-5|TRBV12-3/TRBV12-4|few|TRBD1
CASSRTGDVRETQYF
TGTGCCAGCAGCAGGACAGGGGACGTCCGGGAGACCCAGTACTTC
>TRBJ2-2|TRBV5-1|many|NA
CASSLQGNPNTGELFF
TGCGCCAGCAGCTTGCAGGGCAACCCGAACACCGGGGAGCTGTTTTTT
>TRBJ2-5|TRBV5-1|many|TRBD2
CASSLAALAGGETQYF
TGCGCCAGCAGCTTGGCCGCCCTGGCGGGGGGAGAGACCCAGTACTTC
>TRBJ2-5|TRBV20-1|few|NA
CSAPFREPSRETQYF
TGCAGTGCTCCTTTCCGGGAACCGAGCCGAGAGACCCAGTACTTC
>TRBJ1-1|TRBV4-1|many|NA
CASSQEFTEAFF
TGCGCCAGCAGCCAAGAATTCACTGAAGCTTTCTTT
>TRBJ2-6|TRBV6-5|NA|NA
CASSYSGSSSGANVLTF
TGTGCCAGCAGTTACTCGGGCTCCAGCTCTGGGGCCAACGTCCTGACTTTC
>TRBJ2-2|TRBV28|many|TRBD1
CASTYRGRTGELFF
TGTGCCAGCACCTACAGGGGGCGCACCGGGGAGCTGTTTTTT
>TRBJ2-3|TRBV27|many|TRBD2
CATSGTSGLNTQYF
TGTGCCACCTCCGGGACTAGCGGGTTAAATACGCAGTATTTT
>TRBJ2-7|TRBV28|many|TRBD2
CASSTLAGTYEQYF
TGTGCCAGCAGCACCCTAGCGGGGACCTACGAGCAGTACTTC
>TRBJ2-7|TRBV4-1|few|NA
CASSQDTTVTYEQYF
TGCGCCAGCAGCCAAGATACCACCGTCACCTACGAGCAGTACTTC
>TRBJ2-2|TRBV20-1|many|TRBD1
CSARHRDRVTGELFF
TGCAGTGCTAGACACCGGGACAGGGTAACCGGGGAGCTGTTTTTT
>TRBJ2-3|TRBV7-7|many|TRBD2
CASSPGLAGGPGTDTQYF
TGTGCCAGCAGCCCCGGACTAGCGGGAGGGCCAGGCACAGATACGCAGTATTTT
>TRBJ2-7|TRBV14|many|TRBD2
CASSQIWTSGRDEQYF
TGTGCCAGCAGCCAGATATGGACTAGCGGGAGGGACGAGCAGTACTTC
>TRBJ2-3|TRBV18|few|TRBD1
CASSPGQGVGDTQYF
TGTGCCAGCTCACCGGGACAGGGAGTAGGGGATACGCAGTATTTT
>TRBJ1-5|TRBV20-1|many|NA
CSARDSSGLGNQPQHF
TGCAGTGCTAGGGACAGTAGTGGGTTGGGCAATCAGCCCCAGCATTTT
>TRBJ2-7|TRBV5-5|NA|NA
CASSYTRQVLVEQYF
TGTGCCAGCAGCTACACCCGACAGGTTCTGGTCGAGCAGTACTTC
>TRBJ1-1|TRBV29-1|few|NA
CSVPRVGVLNTEAFF
TGCAGCGTACCTCGGGTTGGGGTTCTGAACACTGAAGCTTTCTTT
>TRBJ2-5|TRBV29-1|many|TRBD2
CSVTSPETQYF
TGCAGCGTGACTAGCCCCGAGACCCAGTACTTC
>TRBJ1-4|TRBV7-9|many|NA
CAINLGGTNEKLFF
TGTGCCATCAACCTCGGGGGGACTAATGAAAAACTGTTTTTT